This is a list of T cell receptor beta chains from one sample in a study of OX40 agonist ivuxolimab in advanced cancers. Assay used: immunoSEQ multiplex PCR; TCRdb lists only in-frame clones, some missing. The sample comprises around 58,000 clones, around 87% of which are singletons, and about 5.1% rests with the top ten. The sample here was CD4+ or CD8+ T cells sorted from blood, taken in a trial of the OX40 agonist ivuxolimab. The origin of the receptors is an adult with an advanced solid tumor such as melanoma, head and neck, liver or kidney cancer. CDR3s include the opening cysteine and the closing phenylalanine or tryptophan. The D gene is left open where the match is weak. Clone size appears in some rows only: once, few, many, or a class for an expanded clone.

TRBD2,.,TRBJ2-1,TRBV19,TGTGCCAGTAGTACGTCCGGGACTAGCGGCAATGAGCAGTTCTTC,CASSTSGTSGNEQFF
.,.,TRBJ2-4,TRBV5-1,TGCGCCAGCAGCAGGGCGGCGGGGGCAAACATTCAGTACTTC,CASSRAAGANIQYF
.,.,TRBJ2-3,TRBV5-1,TGCGCCAGCAGCTTGGCAAGGCAGGGGACAGATACGCAGTATTTT,CASSLARQGTDTQYF
.,.,TRBJ1-5,TRBV5-5,TGTGCCAGCAGCATCAACGGGGACCAGCCCCAGCATTTT,CASSINGDQPQHF
.,.,TRBJ2-1,TRBV27,TGTGCCAGCAGTTCCTCAGGGGGGGGGCAGTTCTTC,CASSSSGGGQFF
.,.,TRBJ2-1,TRBV7-9,TGTGCCAGCAGCTTATCCTCGAGAGGTGAGCAGTTCTTC,CASSLSSRGEQFF
.,.,TRBJ2-3,TRBV6-5,TGTGCCAGCAGCGGAGGGAACACAGATACGCAGTATTTT,CASSGGNTDTQYF
TRBD1,.,TRBJ2-7,TRBV9,TGTGCCAGCAGCTTACAGACCGGGACAGGGGGCGAGCAGTACTTC,CASSLQTGTGGEQYF
.,.,TRBJ1-1,TRBV11-2,TGTGCCAGCAGCTTAAGCGGCTCAGCGAACACTGAAGCTTTCTTT,CASSLSGSANTEAFF
TRBD1,few,TRBJ1-2,TRBV6-1,TGTGCCAGCAGAGCAGGGGGGATCTATGGCTACACCTTC,CASRAGGIYGYTF
TRBD1,.,TRBJ2-5,TRBV5-8,TGTGCCAGCAGCTGGGACAGACAAGAGACCCAGTACTTC,CASSWDRQETQYF
.,.,TRBJ1-4,TRBV7-9,TGTGCCAGCCGAAGGGGGAGCAATGAAAAACTGTTTTTT,CASRRGSNEKLFF
.,.,TRBJ2-3,TRBV27,TGTGCCAGCAGTTTCTCACGGGGGAACGCAGATACGCAGTATTTT,CASSFSRGNADTQYF
.,.,TRBJ2-1,TRBV6-5,TGTGCCAGCAGTTACTCCGGGGCGGGTGAGCAGTTCTTC,CASSYSGAGEQFF
.,.,TRBJ2-7,TRBV7-8,TGTGCCAGCAGCTATGCCAGGCTCTCCTACGAGCAGTACTTC,CASSYARLSYEQYF
TRBD1,.,TRBJ1-5,TRBV28,TGTGCCAGCAGAAAGGCAGGGGGAAGAGAGAGCAATCAGCCCCAGCATTTT,CASRKAGGRESNQPQHF
.,.,TRBJ2-1,TRBV10-3,TGTGCCATCAAAGGAAGCAATGAGCAGTTCTTC,CAIKGSNEQFF
.,.,TRBJ2-5,TRBV7-2,TGTGCCAGCAGCTTTTCGAGGGCGGAAGAGACCCAGTACTTC,CASSFSRAEETQYF
TRBD1,.,TRBJ2-6,TRBV7-2,TGTGCCAGCAGCGAGGGACAGGGGGGCGCATCTGGGGCCAACGTCCTGACTTTC,CASSEGQGGASGANVLTF
.,.,TRBJ1-3,TRBV27,TGTGCCAGCAGTCCCCGTCGGGGTACTGGAAACACCATATATTTT,CASSPRRGTGNTIYF
.,.,TRBJ2-5,TRBV19,TGTGCCAGTAGCGGGAACGGTGAGACCCAGTACTTC,CASSGNGETQYF
.,.,TRBJ1-2,TRBV5-1,TGCGCCAGCAGCCCGGGGGGGACTCCTTATGGCTATGGCTACACCTTC,CASSPGGTPYGYGYTF
.,.,TRBJ1-6,TRBV7-8,TGTGCCAGCAGCTTAACGGACCTTAATTCACCCCTCCACTTT,CASSLTDLNSPLHF
.,.,TRBJ2-1,TRBV10-1,TGCGCCAGCAGTGATGGTAGGAATGAGCAGTTCTTC,CASSDGRNEQFF
TRBD2,few,TRBJ2-2,TRBV7-6,TGTGCCAGCAGCCGACGGACTAGCGGAGCTATGAAATTCACCGGGGAGCTGTTTTTT,CASSRRTSGAMKFTGELFF
.,.,TRBJ2-2,TRBV7-2,TGTGCCAGCAGCCCCGGGGGCTTGGGCACCGGGGAGCTGTTTTTT,CASSPGGLGTGELFF
.,few,TRBJ2-2,TRBV5-5,TGTGCCAGCAGCTCTGATGGTACCGGACGCGGGGAGCTGTTTTTT,CASSSDGTGRGELFF
.,.,TRBJ1-1,TRBV5-4,TGTGCCAGCAGCTTTTTGGACCGGCCGATGAACACTGAAGCTTTCTTT,CASSFLDRPMNTEAFF
.,.,TRBJ2-1,TRBV5-1,TGCGCCAGCAGCTTGTTAGGTGAGCAGTTCTTC,CASSLLGEQFF
TRBD1,.,TRBJ2-2,TRBV7-3,TGTGCCAGCAGCTCACAGGGGGCCGGGGAGCTGTTTTTT,CASSSQGAGELFF
TRBD2,.,TRBJ2-1,TRBV10-3,TGTGCCATCATGGGACTAGGGTACAATGAGCAGTTCTTC,CAIMGLGYNEQFF
.,.,TRBJ1-2,TRBV4-2,TGTGCCAGCAGCCAAGAAGGGGGGGCCCCTCGGACCATTTATGGCTACACCTTC,CASSQEGGAPRTIYGYTF